These T cell receptor beta chains were read from a single sample in a study of cytomegalovirus exposure and HLA in healthy donors. Sequenced by immunoSEQ multiplex PCR; TCRdb stores in-frame clones only, minus some. Among about 140,000 clones listed, 78% were seen once. Input material: PBMCs. The receptors were gathered from a woman between 35 and 50 years old in good health and CMV-seropositive. The CDR3 runs from the conserved cysteine through the conserved F or W. Fields, in order: V gene, clone size, J gene, D gene, CDR3 DNA, CDR3 protein. A D gene is named only where the DNA matches it firmly. Clone size is stated in some rows and not others, as once, few, many or a class when expanded.

TRBV27	.	TRBJ1-2	.	TGTGCCAGCAGATCTTGGGACGGACTATACGGCTACACCTTC	CASRSWDGLYGYTF
TRBV18	.	TRBJ1-1	TRBD1	TGTGCCAGCGCCACCGGGACAGGTCACACTGAAGCTTTCTTT	CASATGTGHTEAFF
TRBV27	.	TRBJ2-7	.	TGTGCCAGCAGTTTAACGACTAGCTACGAGCAGTACTTC	CASSLTTSYEQYF
TRBV15	.	TRBJ2-1	.	TGTGCCACCAGCAGACCCCTGAGTAGTGAGCAGTTCTTC	CATSRPLSSEQFF
TRBV5-1	.	TRBJ2-7	TRBD2	TGCGCCAGCAGCGGAGCTAGCGGGAGGGCCCTCAACGAGCAGTACTTC	CASSGASGRALNEQYF
TRBV4-2	.	TRBJ2-3	TRBD2	TGTGCCAGCAGCCAAGATGGCCCGGGACTAGCGAGGGCAGATACGCAGTATTTT	CASSQDGPGLARADTQYF
TRBV15	once	TRBJ2-7	.	TGTGCCACCAGCAGTCCACCCGGGGCTAGCGCGTACGAGCAGTACTTC	CATSSPPGASAYEQYF
TRBV5-1	.	TRBJ2-3	.	TGCGCCAGCAGCACGGAACTAGCAAATACGCAGTATTTT	CASSTELANTQYF
TRBV19	.	TRBJ1-2	TRBD1	TGTGCCAGTAGGGACAGGGGGCGCGTCGACTATGGCTACACCTTC	CASRDRGRVDYGYTF
TRBV30	.	TRBJ1-3	.	TGTGCCTGTGGCCCAGGATCCTTCTCTGGAAACACCATATATTTT	CACGPGSFSGNTIYF
TRBV28	.	TRBJ2-2	.	TGTGCCAGCAGTTTACGGGGGAGGAGGGACACCGGGGAGCTGTTTTTT	CASSLRGRRDTGELFF
TRBV5-4	.	TRBJ1-5	.	TGTGCCAGCAGAACCATAGTCAGCGTGCGGGAGAATGGTAATCAGCCCCAGCATTTT	CASRTIVSVRENGNQPQHF
TRBV4-1	.	TRBJ2-5	TRBD1	TGCGCCAGCAGCCAAGCGACGGTAAAGACAGGGACGGAGATGACCCAGTACTTC	CASSQATVKTGTEMTQYF
TRBV29-1	.	TRBJ2-3	TRBD2	TGCAGCGTTGCTTGGGGGAGGGCTAGCACAGATACGCAGTATTTT	CSVAWGRASTDTQYF
TRBV28	.	TRBJ1-5	.	TGTGCCAGCACTCTTGGAGGTGAGCCCCAGCATTTT	CASTLGGEPQHF
TRBV18	once	TRBJ2-5	.	TGTGCCAGCTCACCACCAGCCGGGAGTTTTTCCTCAGAGACCCAGTACTTC	CASSPPAGSFSSETQYF
TRBV7-2	once	TRBJ2-7	.	TGTGCCAGCAGCAGAGACAGGAGCTCCTACGAGCAGTACTTC	CASSRDRSSYEQYF
TRBV7-9	.	TRBJ2-7	TRBD2	TGTGCCAGCAGCCCCGGACTAGCGGCTTACCCCATCTACGAGCAGTACTTC	CASSPGLAAYPIYEQYF
TRBV2	.	TRBJ2-5	.	TGTGCCAGCAGTGAAAGGTCGGGGGGCCCAGAGACCCAGTACTTC	CASSERSGGPETQYF
TRBV2	.	TRBJ2-7	TRBD1	TGTGCCAGCAGTGGGGACAGCTACGAGCAGTACTTC	CASSGDSYEQYF
TRBV7-9	few	TRBJ1-1	.	TGTTCCAGCAGCTTCCGGGACTCTAACACTGAAGCTTTCTTT	CSSSFRDSNTEAFF
TRBV25-1	.	TRBJ2-2	.	TGTGCCAGCAGTGAATCGGGGAGTCGGACCGGGGAGCTGTTTTTT	CASSESGSRTGELFF
TRBV18	.	TRBJ2-5	.	TGTGCCAGCTCACCGGAGGGACGGGGAATGCAAGAGTCCCAGTACTTC	CASSPEGRGMQESQYF
TRBV15	.	TRBJ1-4	TRBD1	TGTGCCACCAGCCTAGGAGGGACAGGGTTGCCAGTTAATGAAAAACTGTTTTTT	CATSLGGTGLPVNEKLFF
TRBV5-4	.	TRBJ2-5	.	TGTGCCAGCAGCTTGGATTGGGGGAGGCAAGAGACCCAGTACTTC	CASSLDWGRQETQYF
TRBV18	.	TRBJ1-1	TRBD1	TGTGCCAGCTCACCTCAGGGGGACGGTGGAGCTTTCTTT	CASSPQGDGGAFF
TRBV20-1	.	TRBJ2-5	.	TGCAGTGCTAGAACCCAAACCCAGCAGTACTTC	CSARTQTQQYF
TRBV30	.	TRBJ2-1	TRBD1	TGTGCCTGGTGCCAGGGGGCTAGCTACAATGAGCAGTTCTTC	CAWCQGASYNEQFF
TRBV27	few	TRBJ2-3	TRBD2	TGTGCCAGCAGTGGAGGGGGGACTAGCGGCACAGATACGCAGTATTTT	CASSGGGTSGTDTQYF
TRBV27	.	TRBJ2-1	TRBD1	TGTGCCAGCAGTTCGCCTACCAGGGGGAGCAATGAGCAGTTCTTC	CASSSPTRGSNEQFF
TRBV7-6	few	TRBJ2-3	.	TGTGCCAGCAGCTTAAGTGCTGGCGATACGCAGTATTTT	CASSLSAGDTQYF
TRBV7-6	.	TRBJ2-1	.	TGTGCCAGCAGCTCCATCGGGACTCGCCCGGAGTTCTTC	CASSSIGTRPEFF
TRBV6-5	few	TRBJ2-4	.	TGTGCCAGCAGAGCAGGGGTAGCCAAAAACATTCAGTACTTC	CASRAGVAKNIQYF
TRBV28	once	TRBJ1-1	.	TGTGCCAGCAGCAGACAGTCAAACACTGAAGCTTTCTTT	CASSRQSNTEAFF
TRBV19	.	TRBJ2-7	TRBD2	TGTGCCAGTGGGGAGCGGGGACTTGGCGAGCAGTACTTC	CASGERGLGEQYF
TRBV11-3	.	TRBJ1-6	.	TGTGCCAGCAGCTTAGTCTCCGACTTAGGAGGCTCACCCCTCCACTTT	CASSLVSDLGGSPLHF
TRBV2	.	TRBJ1-2	.	TGTGCCAGCAGTAGAATGGGGCCCTATGGCTACACCTTC	CASSRMGPYGYTF
TRBV6-6	once	TRBJ2-7	TRBD2	TGTGCCAGCAGACCCGGGACTAGCGGGAGTTACGAGCAGTACTTC	CASRPGTSGSYEQYF
TRBV4-2	.	TRBJ2-2	TRBD2	TGTGCCAGCAGCCCCGGGACTAGGGATACCGGGGAGCTGTTTTTT	CASSPGTRDTGELFF
TRBV5-1	.	TRBJ2-3	TRBD1	TGCGCCAGCAGCTTCGCGGGACAGGGGTTGGATACGCAGTATTTT	CASSFAGQGLDTQYF
TRBV19	.	TRBJ1-5	.	TGTGCCAGTAGTATAGTCGGGAATCAGCCCCAGCATTTT	CASSIVGNQPQHF